This TCR beta chain was documented in a study of blood T cell repertoires in COVID-19. About the research overall: The analysed material was cDNA or gDNA that came from T cells, B-cell-depleted T cells, or PBMCs.

The V gene's germline CDR1 is SGHRS and CDR2 YFSETQ. V lost 3 bases to trimming and J lost 0 bases, with 16 bases between them. The CDR3 consists of 16 residues. As processed by the authors: Amplification of reference gene primers provided the estimated nucleated cell counts. Sequenced by immunoSEQ multiplex PCR; TCRdb stores in-frame clones only, minus some. V, J and clone size were drawn from that table, and D and trimming were deduced from the DNA. This table has around 99,000 clones, approximately 88% appearing once. The TCR was taken from a human donor in a cohort sampled during active COVID-19. The sequencing sample was made of peripheral blood. This chain uses TRBV5-1 with TRBJ2-7; D is possibly TRBD2 (6 bases). CDR3 amino acids: CASSWGSGPSSYEQYF. The CDR3 coding sequence is TGCGCCAGCAGCTGGGGGAGCGGGCCCAGCTCCTACGAGCAGTACTTC.